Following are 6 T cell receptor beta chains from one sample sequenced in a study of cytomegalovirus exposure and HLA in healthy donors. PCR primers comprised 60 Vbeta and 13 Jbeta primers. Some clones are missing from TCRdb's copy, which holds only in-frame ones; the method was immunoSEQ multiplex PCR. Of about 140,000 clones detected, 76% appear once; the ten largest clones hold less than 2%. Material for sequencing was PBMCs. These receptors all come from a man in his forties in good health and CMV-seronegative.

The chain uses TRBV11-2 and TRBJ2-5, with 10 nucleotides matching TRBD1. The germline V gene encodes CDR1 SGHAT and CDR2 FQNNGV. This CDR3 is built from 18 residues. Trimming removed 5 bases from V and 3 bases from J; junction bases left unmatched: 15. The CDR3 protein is CASSPTRDRGTGEETQYF. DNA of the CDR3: TGTGCCAGCAGCCCAACTCGGGATAGAGGGACAGGGGAAGAGACCCAGTACTTC.

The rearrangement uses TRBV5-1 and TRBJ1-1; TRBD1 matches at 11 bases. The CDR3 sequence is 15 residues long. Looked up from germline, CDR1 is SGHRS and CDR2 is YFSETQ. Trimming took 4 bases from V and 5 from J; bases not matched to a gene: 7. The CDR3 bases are TGCGCCAGCAGCATTGGACAGGGGGCAAGGACTGAAGCTTTCTTT. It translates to CASSIGQGARTEAFF.

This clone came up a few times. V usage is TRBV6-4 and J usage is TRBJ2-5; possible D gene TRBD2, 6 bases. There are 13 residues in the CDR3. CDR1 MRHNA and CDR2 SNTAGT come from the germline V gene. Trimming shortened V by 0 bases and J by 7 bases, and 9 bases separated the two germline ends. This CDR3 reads CASSDSWGGTQYF. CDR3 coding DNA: TGTGCCAGCAGTGACTCATGGGGAGGGACCCAGTACTTC.

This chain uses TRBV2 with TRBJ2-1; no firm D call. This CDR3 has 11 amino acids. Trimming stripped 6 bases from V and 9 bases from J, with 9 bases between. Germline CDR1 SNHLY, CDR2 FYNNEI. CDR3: CASRSAGEQFF. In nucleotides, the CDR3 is TGTGCCAGCAGGAGCGCCGGTGAGCAGTTCTTC. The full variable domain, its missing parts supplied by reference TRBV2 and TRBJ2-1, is EPEVTQTPSHQVTQMGQEVILRCVPISNHLYFYWYRQILGQKVEFLVSFYNNEISEKSEIFDDQFSVERPDGSNFTLKIRSTKLEDSAMYFCASRSAGEQFFGPGTRLTVL.

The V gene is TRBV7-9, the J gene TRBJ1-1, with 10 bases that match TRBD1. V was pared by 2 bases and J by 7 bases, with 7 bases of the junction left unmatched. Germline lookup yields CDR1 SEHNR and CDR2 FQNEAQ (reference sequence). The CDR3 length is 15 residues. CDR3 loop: CASSLSTGGLVEAFF. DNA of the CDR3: TGTGCCAGCAGCTTATCGACAGGGGGCTTGGTTGAAGCTTTCTTT.

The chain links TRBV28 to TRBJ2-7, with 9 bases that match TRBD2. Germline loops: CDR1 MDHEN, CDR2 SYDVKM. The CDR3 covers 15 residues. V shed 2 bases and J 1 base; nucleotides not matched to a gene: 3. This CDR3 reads CASSLETSGSYEQYF. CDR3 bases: TGTGCCAGCAGTTTAGAGACTAGCGGATCCTACGAGCAGTACTTC.